The rows below give T cell receptor beta chains drawn from one sample of a study of cytomegalovirus exposure and HLA in healthy donors. Sequenced by immunoSEQ multiplex PCR; TCRdb stores in-frame clones only, minus some. This sample has about 140,000 clones, with about 80% found just once. Sequenced input: PBMCs. These TCRs come from a woman aged 35 to 49 in good health and CMV-seronegative. Each CDR3 is given with its conserved first and last residue. D genes are given only for firm matches. Size values are once, few and many counts, or a class for expanded clones, and some rows have none.

NA	TRBD2	TRBV7-8	TRBJ2-3	TGTGCCAGCGCGGGGACTAGCGTAACCCCCACAGATACGCAGTATTTT	CASAGTSVTPTDTQYF
once	TRBD1	TRBV4-3	TRBJ2-5	TGCGCCAGCAGCCAAGGGGACAGGGGCGTGGAGACCCAGTACTTC	CASSQGDRGVETQYF
NA	TRBD2	TRBV18	TRBJ2-2	TGTGCCAGCTCACCCCCCATCGAAAGCGGGAGACCCGGGGAGCTGTTTTTT	CASSPPIESGRPGELFF
few	TRBD1	TRBV5-4	TRBJ1-4	TGCGCCAGCAGCCAAAACAGGGGGCCGGGTAATGAAAAACTGTTTTTT	CASSQNRGPGNEKLFF
NA	NA	TRBV30	TRBJ2-5	TGTGCCTGGAGTCTGGAACAGGAGATTCAAGAGACCCAGTACTTC	CAWSLEQEIQETQYF
few	NA	TRBV18	TRBJ2-7	TGTGCCAGCTCACAAGATCTGGACAACGAGCAGTACTTC	CASSQDLDNEQYF
few	NA	TRBV11-3	TRBJ1-2	TGTGCCAGCAGCCAGGACAGCAACTATGGCTACACCTTC	CASSQDSNYGYTF
few	NA	TRBV5-1	TRBJ2-7	TGCGCCAGCAGCCAGGGGAGTGGCTCGGTCTACGAGCAGTACTTC	CASSQGSGSVYEQYF
NA	TRBD1	TRBV7-9	TRBJ2-7	TGTGCCAGCAGCTTACCGGGACAGGGCTACGAGCAGTACTTC	CASSLPGQGYEQYF
NA	NA	TRBV28	TRBJ2-2	TGTGCCAGCAGTTTGGGAACTACTAGGCCCGGGGAGCTGTTTTTT	CASSLGTTRPGELFF
NA	TRBD1	TRBV28	TRBJ2-2	TGTGCCAGCAGCTGGGACAGGGAAATCACCGGGGAGCTGTTTTTT	CASSWDREITGELFF
NA	TRBD2	TRBV11-2	TRBJ2-7	TGTGCCAGCAGCTCCCCTATGGAGCGGGGGACCTACGAGCAGTACTTC	CASSSPMERGTYEQYF
NA	NA	TRBV6-5	TRBJ1-3	TGTGCCAGCAGCCATCGGGCAGGGAAGGGAAACACCATATATTTT	CASSHRAGKGNTIYF
NA	NA	TRBV27	TRBJ1-2	TGTGCCAGCAGTCCGGGGATCCTCTATGGCTACACCTTC	CASSPGILYGYTF
once	TRBD2	TRBV15	TRBJ2-3	TGTGCCACGCGGGGGGGAAGCACAGATACGCAGTATTTT	CATRGGSTDTQYF
NA	NA	TRBV11-3	TRBJ2-7	TGTGCCAGCAGCTTAGCGCCTTCCTCCTACGGGCAGTACTTC	CASSLAPSSYGQYF
NA	TRBD1	TRBV6-5	TRBJ2-4	TGTGCCAGCAGTTACCGACAGGGAACCAAAAACATTCAGTACTTC	CASSYRQGTKNIQYF
NA	TRBD2	TRBV9	TRBJ2-1	TGTGCCAGCAGCGTCGCCTTGCGGGAGGCGTCTCCTACTGCCTACAATGAGCAGTTCTTC	CASSVALREASPTAYNEQFF
NA	TRBD2	TRBV27	TRBJ2-3	TGTGCCAGCAGATCACTAGCGGCTAGCACAGATACGCAGTATTTT	CASRSLAASTDTQYF
NA	NA	TRBV5-4	TRBJ2-7	TGTGCCAGCAGCTCGTACAACTCCTACGAGCAGTACTTC	CASSSYNSYEQYF
NA	NA	TRBV30	TRBJ1-1	TGTGCCTGGAGCCTGGGGACTGCTGAAGCTTTCTTT	CAWSLGTAEAFF
once	TRBD2	TRBV6-1	TRBJ2-3	TGTGCCAGCAGTGAAGGGCTAGCGGGGGGCACAGATACGCAGTATTTT	CASSEGLAGGTDTQYF
NA	TRBD1	TRBV6-6	TRBJ1-6	TGTGCCAGCAGTTACTCTCCCGGACAGGGGCGTTCACCCCTCCACTTT	CASSYSPGQGRSPLHF
NA	TRBD1	TRBV5-4	TRBJ1-5	TGTGCCAGCAGTCGAGGGGGCGAGGGGCAGCCCCAGCATTTT	CASSRGGEGQPQHF
few	NA	TRBV19	TRBJ2-3	TGTGCCAGTAGTATAAGCGACAGCACAGATACGCAGTATTTT	CASSISDSTDTQYF
NA	TRBD1	TRBV7-9	TRBJ1-1	TGTGCCAGTACAACAAATATAATAGTAAGGGGGCGGAACACTGAAGCTTTCTTT	CASTTNIIVRGRNTEAFF
NA	NA	TRBV28	TRBJ2-1	TGTGCCAGCAGGTACAAGGGGCACAATGAGCAGTTCTTC	CASRYKGHNEQFF
NA	NA	TRBV30	TRBJ1-2	TGTGCCTGGACAGGGGATTTCTCTCATGGCTACACCTTC	CAWTGDFSHGYTF
NA	NA	TRBV29-1	TRBJ2-7	TGCAGCGTTGAAACAGTTAGTTCCTACGAGCAGTACTTC	CSVETVSSYEQYF
NA	TRBD1	TRBV2	TRBJ1-1	TGTGCCAACGGGGACAGGGGCACTGAAGCTTTCTTT	CANGDRGTEAFF
NA	TRBD2	TRBV14	TRBJ2-5	TGTGCCAGCAGCCCTGGACTAGCGAGGTGGGAGACCCAGTACTTC	CASSPGLARWETQYF